This T cell receptor beta chain came from a study of blood T cell repertoires in COVID-19. Study in general: T cells, B-cell-depleted T cells, or PBMCs provided the cDNA or gDNA that served as material.

Germline V gene sequence: CDR1 SNHLY, CDR2 FYNNEI. The CDR3 is made up of 14 amino acids. V lost 7 bases to trimming and J lost 3 bases, with 13 bases between them. Source study methods: Reference gene primer amplification gave nucleated cell count estimates. Clones were read by immunoSEQ multiplex PCR, and TCRdb kept only the in-frame ones, dropping some. D and trimming come from the DNA, and the V and J calls and clone size come from that table. The sample gives some 100,000 clones, approximately 86% of which show up once; roughly 8% is in the top ten. The sample taken for sequencing was peripheral blood. The genes are TRBV2 and TRBJ1-5, with a possible D match to TRBD1 (6 bases). The TCR comes from a human donor in a cohort sampled during active COVID-19. The DNA of the CDR3 is TGTGCCAGCAAGCTTAGACAGGACAATCAGCCCCAGCATTTT. Its protein product is CASKLRQDNQPQHF.